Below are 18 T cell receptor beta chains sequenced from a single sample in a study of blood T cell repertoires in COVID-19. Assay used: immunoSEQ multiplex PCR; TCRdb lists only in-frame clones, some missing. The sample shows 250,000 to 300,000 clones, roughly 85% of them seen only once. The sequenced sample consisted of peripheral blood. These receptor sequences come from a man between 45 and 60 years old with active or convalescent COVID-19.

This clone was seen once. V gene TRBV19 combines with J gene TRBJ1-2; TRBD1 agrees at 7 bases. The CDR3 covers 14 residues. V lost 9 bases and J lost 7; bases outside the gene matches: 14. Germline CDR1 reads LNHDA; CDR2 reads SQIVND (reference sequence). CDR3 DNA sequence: TGTGCCAGCATAGCCGGGACAGCAAAGGGTGGCTACACCTTC. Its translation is CASIAGTAKGGYTF.

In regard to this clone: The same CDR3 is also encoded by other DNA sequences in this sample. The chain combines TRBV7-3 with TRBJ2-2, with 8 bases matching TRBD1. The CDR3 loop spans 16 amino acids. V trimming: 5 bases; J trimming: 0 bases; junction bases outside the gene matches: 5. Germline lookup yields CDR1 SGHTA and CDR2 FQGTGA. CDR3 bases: TGTGCCAGCAGCCCCACAGGGGGAGCGAACACCGGGGAGCTGTTTTTT. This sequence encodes CASSPTGGANTGELFF.

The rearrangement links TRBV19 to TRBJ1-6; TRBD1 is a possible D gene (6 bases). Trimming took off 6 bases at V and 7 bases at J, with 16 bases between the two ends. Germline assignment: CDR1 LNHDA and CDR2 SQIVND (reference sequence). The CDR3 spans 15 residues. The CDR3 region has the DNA TGTGCCAGTAGAGTACCGGGGCAGGGGAATTCACCCCTCCACTTT. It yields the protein CASRVPGQGNSPLHF.

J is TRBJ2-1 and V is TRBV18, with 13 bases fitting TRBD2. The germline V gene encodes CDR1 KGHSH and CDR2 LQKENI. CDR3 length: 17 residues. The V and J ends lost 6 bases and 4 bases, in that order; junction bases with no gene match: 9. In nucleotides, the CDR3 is TGTGCCAGCTCTCGGACTAGCGGGAGTATTCGATACAATGAGCAGTTCTTC. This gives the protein CASSRTSGSIRYNEQFF.

The CDR3 DNA follows: TGTGCCAGCAGCTTAGCACTAGCGCCCAGCACAGATACGCAGTATTTT. It encodes CASSLALAPSTDTQYF. V usage is TRBV7-9 and J usage is TRBJ2-3, with 7 bases aligning to TRBD2. Germline values: CDR1 SEHNR, CDR2 FQNEAQ (reference sequence). Trimming at V came to 0 bases and at J to 0 bases, leaving 3 bases not matched to a gene. This CDR3 comprises 16 residues.

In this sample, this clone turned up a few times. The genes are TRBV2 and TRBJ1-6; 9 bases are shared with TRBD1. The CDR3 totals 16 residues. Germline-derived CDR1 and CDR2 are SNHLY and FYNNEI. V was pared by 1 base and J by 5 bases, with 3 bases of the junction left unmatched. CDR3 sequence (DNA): TGTGCCAGCAGTGAAGTAGGACAGGGGAATAATTCACCCCTCCACTTT. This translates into CASSEVGQGNNSPLHF.

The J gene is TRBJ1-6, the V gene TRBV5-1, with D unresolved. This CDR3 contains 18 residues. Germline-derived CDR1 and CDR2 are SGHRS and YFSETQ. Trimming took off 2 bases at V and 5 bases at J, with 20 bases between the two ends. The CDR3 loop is CASSFPLGGPVDNSPLHF. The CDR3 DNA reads TGCGCCAGCAGCTTCCCCCTCGGCGGGCCGGTCGATAATTCACCCCTCCACTTT.

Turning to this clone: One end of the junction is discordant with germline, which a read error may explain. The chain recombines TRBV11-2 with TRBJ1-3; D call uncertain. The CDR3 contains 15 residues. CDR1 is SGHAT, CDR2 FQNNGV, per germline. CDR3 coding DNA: TGTGCCAGCAGCCTAGAGTCCCACTCTGGAAACACCATATATTTT. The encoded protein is CASSLESHSGNTIYF.

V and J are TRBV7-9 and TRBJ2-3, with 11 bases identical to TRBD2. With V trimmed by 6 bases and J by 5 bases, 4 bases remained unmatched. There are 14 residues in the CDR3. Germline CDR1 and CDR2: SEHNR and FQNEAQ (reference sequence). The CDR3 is CASRSGLAGDTQYF. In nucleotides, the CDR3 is TGTGCCAGCAGATCTGGACTAGCGGGAGATACGCAGTATTTT.

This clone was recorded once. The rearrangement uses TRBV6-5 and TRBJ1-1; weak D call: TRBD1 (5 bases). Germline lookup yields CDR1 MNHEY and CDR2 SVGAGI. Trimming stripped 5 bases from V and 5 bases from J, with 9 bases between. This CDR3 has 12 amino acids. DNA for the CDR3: TGTGCCAGCAGTAGGGGAAGAACTGAAGCTTTCTTT. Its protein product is CASSRGRTEAFF.

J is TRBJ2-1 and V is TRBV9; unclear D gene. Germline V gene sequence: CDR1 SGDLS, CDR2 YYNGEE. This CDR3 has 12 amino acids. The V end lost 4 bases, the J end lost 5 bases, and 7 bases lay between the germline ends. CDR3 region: CASSLSDNEQFF. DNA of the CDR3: TGTGCCAGCAGCCTGTCCGACAATGAGCAGTTCTTC.

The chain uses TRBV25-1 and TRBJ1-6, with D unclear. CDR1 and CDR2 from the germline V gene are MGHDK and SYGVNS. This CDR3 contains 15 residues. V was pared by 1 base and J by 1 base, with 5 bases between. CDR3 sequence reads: CASSESGSYNSPLHF. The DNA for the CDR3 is TGTGCCAGCAGTGAATCGGGGTCCTATAATTCACCCCTCCACTTT.

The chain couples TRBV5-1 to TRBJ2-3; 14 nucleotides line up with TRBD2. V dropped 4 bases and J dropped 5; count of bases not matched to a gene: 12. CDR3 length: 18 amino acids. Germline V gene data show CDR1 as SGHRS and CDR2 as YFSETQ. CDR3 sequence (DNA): TGCGCCAGCAGCGGGCGACTAGCGGGAGGGCCGGCAATAGATACGCAGTATTTT. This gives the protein CASSGRLAGGPAIDTQYF.

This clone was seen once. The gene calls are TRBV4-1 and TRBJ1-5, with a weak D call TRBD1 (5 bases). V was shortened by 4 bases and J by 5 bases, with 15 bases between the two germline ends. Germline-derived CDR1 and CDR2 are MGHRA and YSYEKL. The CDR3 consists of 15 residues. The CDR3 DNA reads TGCGCCAGCAGCCGGGCCCTAGGGGTCCATCAGCCCCAGCATTTT. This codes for CASSRALGVHQPQHF.

CDR3 in amino acids: CASSSRDSTLNTEAFF. The CDR3 DNA reads TGTGCCAGCAGTTCCCGGGACTCCACCTTGAACACTGAAGCTTTCTTT. The chain combines TRBV6-5 with TRBJ1-1; a weak D match, TRBD1 (5 bases). Trimming shortened V by 4 bases and J by 0 bases, and 15 bases separated the two germline ends. The CDR3 is 16 amino acids. The V gene's germline CDR1 is MNHEY and CDR2 SVGAGI.

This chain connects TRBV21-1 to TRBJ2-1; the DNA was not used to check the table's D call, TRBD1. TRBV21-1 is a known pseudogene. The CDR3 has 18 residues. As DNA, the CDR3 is TGTGCCAGCAGCAATTGGACAGGGGGCGCATTTGTGGGCAATGAGCAGTTCTTC. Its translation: CASSNWTGGAFVGNEQFF.

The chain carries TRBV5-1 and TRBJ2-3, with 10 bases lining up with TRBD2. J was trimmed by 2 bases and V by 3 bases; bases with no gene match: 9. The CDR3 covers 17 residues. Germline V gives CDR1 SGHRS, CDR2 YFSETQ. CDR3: CASSYRSSGSLTDTQYF. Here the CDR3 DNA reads TGCGCCAGCAGCTACCGATCTAGCGGGAGCCTCACAGATACGCAGTATTTT.

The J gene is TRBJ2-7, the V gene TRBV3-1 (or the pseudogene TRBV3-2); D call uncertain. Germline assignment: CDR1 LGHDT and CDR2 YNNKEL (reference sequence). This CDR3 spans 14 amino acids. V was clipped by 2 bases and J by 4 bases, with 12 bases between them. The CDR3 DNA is TGTGCCAGCAGCCAAACTGTCCTCCGATACGAGCAGTACTTC. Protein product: CASSQTVLRYEQYF.